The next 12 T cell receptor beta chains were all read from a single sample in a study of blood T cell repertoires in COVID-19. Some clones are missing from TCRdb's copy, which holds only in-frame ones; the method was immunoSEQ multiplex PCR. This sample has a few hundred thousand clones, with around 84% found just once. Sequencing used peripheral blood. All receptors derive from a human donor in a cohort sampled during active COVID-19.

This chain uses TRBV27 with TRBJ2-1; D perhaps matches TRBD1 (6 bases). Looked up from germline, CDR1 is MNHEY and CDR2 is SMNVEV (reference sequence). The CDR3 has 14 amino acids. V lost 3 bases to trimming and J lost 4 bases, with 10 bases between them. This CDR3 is CASSFTGSYNEQFF. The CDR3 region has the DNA TGTGCCAGCAGTTTTACAGGGTCATACAATGAGCAGTTCTTC.

The CDR3 DNA reads TGCGCCAGCAGCCTGGGTCGAGAGTCCTACGAGCAGTACTTC. It codes for CASSLGRESYEQYF. The chain carries TRBV5-1 and TRBJ2-7; D is unresolved. There are 14 residues in the CDR3. Looked up from germline, CDR1 is SGHRS and CDR2 is YFSETQ. Trimming left V 4 bases short and J 1 base short, with 12 bases between.

The CDR3 DNA reads TGTGCCAGCAGTTTTACGAGCGGGGGCCACTACAATGAGCAGTTCTTC. Amino acids: CASSFTSGGHYNEQFF. The V call is TRBV27, the J call TRBJ2-1, with 8 nucleotides matching TRBD2. The V and J ends lost 3 bases and 3 bases, in that order; junction bases with no gene match: 7. The CDR3 contains 16 residues. Germline V gene lookup returns CDR1 MNHEY and CDR2 SMNVEV (reference sequence).

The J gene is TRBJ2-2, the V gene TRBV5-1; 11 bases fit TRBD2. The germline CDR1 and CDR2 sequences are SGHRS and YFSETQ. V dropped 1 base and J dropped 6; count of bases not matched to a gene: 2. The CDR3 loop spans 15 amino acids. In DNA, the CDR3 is TGCGCCAGCAGCTTGACTAGCGGGAGTCCCGGGGAGCTGTTTTTT. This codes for CASSLTSGSPGELFF.

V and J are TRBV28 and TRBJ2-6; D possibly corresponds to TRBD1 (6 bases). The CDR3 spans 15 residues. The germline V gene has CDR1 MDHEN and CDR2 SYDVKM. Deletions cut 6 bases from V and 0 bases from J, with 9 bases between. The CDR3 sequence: CASSYRDSGANVLTF. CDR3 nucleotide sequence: TGTGCCAGCAGCTACAGGGACTCTGGGGCCAACGTCCTGACTTTC.

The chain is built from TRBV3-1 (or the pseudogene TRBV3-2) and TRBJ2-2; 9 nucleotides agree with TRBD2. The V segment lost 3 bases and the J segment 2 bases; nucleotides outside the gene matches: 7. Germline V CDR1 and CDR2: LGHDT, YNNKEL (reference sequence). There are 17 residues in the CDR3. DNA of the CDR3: TGTGCCAGCAGCCAGCCTAGCGGGAACGTTAACACCGGGGAGCTGTTTTTT. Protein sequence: CASSQPSGNVNTGELFF.

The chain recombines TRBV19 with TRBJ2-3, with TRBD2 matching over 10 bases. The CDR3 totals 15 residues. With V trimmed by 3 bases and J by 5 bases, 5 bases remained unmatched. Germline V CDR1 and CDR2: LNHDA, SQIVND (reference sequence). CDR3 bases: TGTGCCAGTAGTATCCGGGCTAGCGGGAGAGATACGCAGTATTTT. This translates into CASSIRASGRDTQYF.

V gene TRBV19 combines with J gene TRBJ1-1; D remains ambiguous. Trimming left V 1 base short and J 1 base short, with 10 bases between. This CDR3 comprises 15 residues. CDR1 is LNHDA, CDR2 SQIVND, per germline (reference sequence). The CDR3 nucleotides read TGTGCCAGTAGTATAGTAATCAGCGGGAACACTGAAGCTTTCTTT. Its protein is CASSIVISGNTEAFF.

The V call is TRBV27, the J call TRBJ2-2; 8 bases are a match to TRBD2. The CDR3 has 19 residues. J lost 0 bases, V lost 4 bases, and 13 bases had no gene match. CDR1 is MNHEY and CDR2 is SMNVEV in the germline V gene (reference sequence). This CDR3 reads CASSSDSGLAGPNTGELFF. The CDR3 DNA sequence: TGTGCCAGCAGTTCTGACTCCGGGCTAGCGGGCCCGAACACCGGGGAGCTGTTTTTT.

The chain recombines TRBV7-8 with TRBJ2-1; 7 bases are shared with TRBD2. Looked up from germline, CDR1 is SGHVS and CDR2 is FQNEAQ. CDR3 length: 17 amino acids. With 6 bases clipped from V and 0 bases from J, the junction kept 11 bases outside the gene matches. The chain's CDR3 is CASRADRDYSSYNEQFF. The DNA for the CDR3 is TGTGCCAGCAGAGCCGACCGGGACTACAGCTCCTACAATGAGCAGTTCTTC.

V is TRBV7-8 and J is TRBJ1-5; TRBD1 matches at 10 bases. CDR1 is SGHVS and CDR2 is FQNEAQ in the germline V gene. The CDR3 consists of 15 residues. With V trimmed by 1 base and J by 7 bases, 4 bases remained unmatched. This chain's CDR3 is CASSLEGQGRQPQHF. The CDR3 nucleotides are TGTGCCAGCAGCTTAGAGGGACAGGGGAGGCAGCCCCAGCATTTT.

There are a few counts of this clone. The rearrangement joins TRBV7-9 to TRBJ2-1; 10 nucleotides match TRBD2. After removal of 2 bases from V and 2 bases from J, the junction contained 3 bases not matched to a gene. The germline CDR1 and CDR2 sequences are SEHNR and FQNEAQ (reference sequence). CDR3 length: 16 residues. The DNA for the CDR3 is TGTGCCAGCAGCTTAAGGCTAGCGGGGGCCTACAATGAGCAGTTCTTC. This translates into CASSLRLAGAYNEQFF.